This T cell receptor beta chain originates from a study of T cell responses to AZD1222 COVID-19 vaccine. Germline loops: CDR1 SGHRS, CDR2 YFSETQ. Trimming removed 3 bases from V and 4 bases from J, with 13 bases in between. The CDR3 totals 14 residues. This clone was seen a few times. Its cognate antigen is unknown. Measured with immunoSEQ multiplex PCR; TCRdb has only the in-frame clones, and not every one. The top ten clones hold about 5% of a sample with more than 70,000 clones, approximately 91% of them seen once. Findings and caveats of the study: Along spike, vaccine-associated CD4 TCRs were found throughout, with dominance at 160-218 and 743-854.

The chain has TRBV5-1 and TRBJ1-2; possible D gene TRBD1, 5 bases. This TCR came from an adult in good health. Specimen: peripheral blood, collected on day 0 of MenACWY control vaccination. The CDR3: CASSSTEGSYGYTF. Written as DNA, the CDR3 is TGCGCCAGCAGCTCCACGGAGGGGTCCTATGGCTACACCTTC.